This TCR beta chain was captured in a study of metastatic and nonmetastatic thyroid tumors. Concerning this clone: One end of the junction is discordant with germline, which a read error may explain.

CDR1 and CDR2 from the germline V gene are KGHSH and LQKENI. The length of the CDR3 is 16 residues. Prior to thyroid surgery, none of the patients had received any treatment. TCRdb reprocessed the PCR reads via MiXCR. The table shows around 25,000 clones, with around a quarter occurring only once. This chain connects TRBV18 to TRBJ2-1; TRBD1 matches 8 bases. The TCR was taken from a female donor with papillary thyroid cancer or a benign thyroid nodule (not recorded which). Some clones in this sample may be carry-over from other donors' samples. Sequencing was carried out using blood. The CDR3 coding sequence is TGTGTCAGCTCACCGGTTCCGGGACAGGTTTACAATGAGCAGCTCTTC. This encodes CVSSPVPGQVYNEQLF.